A single sample gave rise to the 32 T cell receptor beta chains below, sequenced in a study of CD8+ T cells in alopecia areata. Isolated RNA was reverse transcribed into cDNA used as the sequencing template. TCRdb's table, derived via immunoSEQ multiplex PCR, lists solely in-frame clones and lacks some. Of 150,000 to 200,000 clones listed, about 72% are singletons. The sequencing used CD8+ T cells sorted from blood, collected at week 0. The receptors come from a human donor with alopecia areata.

V is TRBV27 and J is TRBJ2-7; a weak D match, TRBD1 (6 bases). V lost 8 bases to trimming and J lost 0 bases, with 11 bases between them. This CDR3 has 13 residues. Per germline, CDR1 MNHEY and CDR2 SMNVEV (reference sequence). The CDR3 loop is CASGTLSSYEQYF. DNA for the CDR3: TGTGCCAGCGGGACACTGAGCTCCTACGAGCAGTACTTC.

The chain recombines TRBV30 with TRBJ1-2, with D perhaps matching TRBD1 (6 bases). Germline-derived CDR1 and CDR2 are GTSNPN and SVGIG (reference sequence). This CDR3 comprises 14 residues. Trimming pared 3 bases from V and 4 bases from J, leaving 15 bases between. In DNA, the CDR3 is TGTGCCTGGAGCGGAGACAGGAGAACCTATGGCTACACCTTC. Amino acid sequence: CAWSGDRRTYGYTF.

The CDR3 region has the DNA TGCGCCAGCAGCCAACGACCGGGACAGGGGGCCCCAGATACGCAGTATTTT. It translates to CASSQRPGQGAPDTQYF. The chain has TRBV4-1 and TRBJ2-3, with TRBD1 matching 12 bases. CDR3 length: 17 amino acids. Germline V CDR1 and CDR2: MGHRA, YSYEKL. The V segment lost 2 bases and the J segment 4 bases; nucleotides outside the gene matches: 7.

This chain uses TRBV25-1 with TRBJ2-5; D gene unclear. From germline, CDR1 is MGHDK and CDR2 SYGVNS. CDR3 size: 10 residues. The V gene lost 6 bases and the J gene lost 7 bases, with 6 bases spanning the gap. CDR3 residues: CASSFGTQYF. CDR3 DNA sequence: TGTGCCAGCAGCTTCGGGACCCAGTACTTC.

The chain couples TRBV4-2 to TRBJ2-7; possible D gene TRBD1, 6 bases. Germline V gives CDR1 LGHNA, CDR2 YNFKEQ. V was shortened by 6 bases and J by 3 bases, with 9 bases between the two germline ends. This CDR3 spans 12 amino acids. CDR3 residues: CASRDRYYEQYF. For the CDR3, the DNA is TGTGCCAGCAGGGACAGATACTACGAGCAGTACTTC.

V and J are TRBV7-3 and TRBJ2-3; D gene unclear. Trimming pared 0 bases from V and 2 bases from J, leaving 9 bases between. CDR3 length equals 15 residues. From germline, CDR1 is SGHTA and CDR2 FQGTGA. In DNA, the CDR3 is TGTGCCAGCAGCTTAACGTGGGCAGCCACAGATACGCAGTATTTT. This encodes CASSLTWAATDTQYF.

The gene calls are TRBV11-2 and TRBJ2-7; D call uncertain. V lost 5 bases and J lost 4, with 6 bases in between. CDR1 SGHAT and CDR2 FQNNGV come from the germline V gene. This CDR3 has 11 amino acids. CDR3 nucleotides: TGTGCCAGCAGCCAGAAGTACGAGCAGTACTTC. It codes for CASSQKYEQYF. Together with reference TRBV11-2 and TRBJ2-7, the CDR3 gives the full variable domain: EAGVAQSPRYKIIEKRQSVAFWCNPISGHATLYWYQQILGQGPKLLIQFQNNGVVDDSQLPKDRFSAERLKGVDSTLKIQPAKLEDSAVYLCASSQKYEQYFGPGTRLTVT.

The V call is TRBV9, the J call TRBJ1-1, with D hard to call. CDR1 and CDR2 (germline): SGDLS, YYNGEE. The CDR3 has 11 amino acids. Between the trimmed V and J ends, which lost 4 bases and 8 bases, there was a span of 9 bases. The CDR3 DNA reads as TGTGCCAGCAGCCCCCGACAAGAAGCTTTCTTT. It codes for CASSPRQEAFF. Drawing the rest from reference TRBV9 and TRBJ1-1, the complete variable domain is DSGVTQTPKHLITATGQRVTLRCSPRSGDLSVYWYQQSLDQGLQFLIQYYNGEERAKGNILERFSAQQFPDLHSELNLSSLELGDSALYFCASSPRQEAFFGQGTRLTVV.

The CDR3 DNA follows: TGTGCCTGCTCGAGGCAGGGGCACGACATTCAGTACTTC. This codes for CACSRQGHDIQYF. The rearrangement joins TRBV27 to TRBJ2-4; D perhaps matches TRBD1 (6 bases). Germline lookup yields CDR1 MNHEY and CDR2 SMNVEV (reference sequence). The V end lost 11 bases, the J end lost 8 bases, and 19 bases lay between the germline ends. CDR3 size: 13 residues.

The chain joins TRBV7-9 to TRBJ1-3, with D maybe TRBD1 (5 bases). The V gene lost 8 bases and the J gene lost 3 bases, with 17 bases spanning the gap. The CDR3 spans 15 residues. Germline V gene lookup returns CDR1 SEHNR and CDR2 FQNEAQ (reference sequence). This CDR3 reads CASRAPGRFGNTIYF. The CDR3 region has the DNA TGTGCCAGCCGGGCCCCGGGGCGTTTTGGAAACACCATATATTTT.

J is TRBJ1-1 and V is TRBV6-5; D gene ambiguous. V dropped 2 bases and J dropped 4 bases, with 11 bases sitting between them. The CDR3 spans 14 residues. Looked up from germline, CDR1 is MNHEY and CDR2 is SVGAGI. CDR3 sequence: CASSYVGPGTEAFF. For the CDR3, the DNA is TGTGCCAGCAGTTACGTGGGCCCAGGCACTGAAGCTTTCTTT.

This chain joins TRBV10-3 and TRBJ1-2; maybe TRBD1 (5 bases). CDR3 length: 11 amino acids. Germline CDR1 is ENHRY and CDR2 is SYGVKD. Trimming took 8 bases from V and 6 from J, leaving 10 bases between them. The CDR3: CAILGTDGYTF. CDR3 coding DNA: TGTGCCATCCTTGGGACGGATGGCTACACCTTC.

This chain uses TRBV5-6 with TRBJ1-1; TRBD1 is a possible D gene (6 bases). Germline V gene data show CDR1 as SGHDT and CDR2 as YYEEEE. This CDR3 spans 15 amino acids. Trimming took 4 bases from V and 3 from J, leaving 16 bases between them. CDR3 amino acids: CASSGLTGMYTEAFF. The DNA for the CDR3 is TGTGCCAGCAGCGGGCTGACAGGAATGTACACTGAAGCTTTCTTT.

V gene TRBV5-1 combines with J gene TRBJ2-1, with TRBD1 as a possible D gene (6 bases). Germline V gene data show CDR1 as SGHRS and CDR2 as YFSETQ. This CDR3 contains 19 residues. The V end lost 3 bases, the J end lost 0 bases, and 22 bases lay between the germline ends. The CDR3, as DNA: TGCGCCAGCAGCTATCCCACAGGGTCCACGGAGAGCTCCTACAATGAGCAGTTCTTC. As protein: CASSYPTGSTESSYNEQFF. Full variable domain (rest looked up from reference TRBV5-1 and TRBJ2-1): KAGVTQTPRYLIKTRGQQVTLSCSPISGHRSVSWYQQTPGQGLQFLFEYFSETQRNKGNFPGRFSGRQFSNSRSEMNVSTLELGDSALYLCASSYPTGSTESSYNEQFFGPGTRLTVL.

V usage is TRBV20-1 and J usage is TRBJ1-5; D is ambiguous. Trimming shortened V by 7 bases and J by 5 bases, and 6 bases separated the two germline ends. Germline CDR1 DFQATT, CDR2 SNEGSKA (reference sequence). The CDR3 sequence is 10 residues long. The DNA for the CDR3 is TGCAGTGTGGGTGATCAGCCCCAGCATTTT. As protein: CSVGDQPQHF.

The chain joins TRBV30 to TRBJ1-2; no clear D. This CDR3 spans 11 amino acids. Deletions cut 3 bases from V and 13 bases from J, with 15 bases between. The V gene's germline CDR1 is GTSNPN and CDR2 SVGIG (reference sequence). The CDR3 DNA reads as TGTGCCTGGAGCAGCCCCGTGGCCGGCACCTTC. Its protein is CAWSSPVAGTF.

The chain joins TRBV29-1 to TRBJ1-6; 9 bases agree with TRBD1. Unmatched junction bases numbered 10, after V lost 6 bases and J lost 13 bases. This CDR3 contains 13 residues. In germline, CDR1 is SQVTM, CDR2 ANQGSEA. The CDR3 loop is CSVSGQGIFPLHF. The CDR3, as DNA: TGCAGCGTGTCGGGACAGGGTATTTTTCCCCTCCACTTT.

V is TRBV4-1 and J is TRBJ2-5; no clear D. Trimming pared 5 bases from V and 5 bases from J, leaving 18 bases between. The length of the CDR3 is 15 residues. The germline V gene encodes CDR1 MGHRA and CDR2 YSYEKL. The CDR3 nucleotides are TGCGCCAGCAGCTACTCGACCGGGTTGGGGGAGACCCAGTACTTC. Amino acid sequence: CASSYSTGLGETQYF.

This clone has a handful of counts. The chain carries TRBV19 and TRBJ1-1; perhaps TRBD1 as D (5 bases). The V end lost 3 bases, the J end lost 5 bases, and 25 bases lay between the germline ends. CDR1 is LNHDA, CDR2 SQIVND, per germline (reference sequence). This CDR3 is 18 amino acids long. The CDR3 DNA reads as TGTGCCAGTAGTATCTCCTACACTGGCAGGGAAGTGGAAACTGAAGCTTTCTTT. This codes for CASSISYTGREVETEAFF.

This clone showed up just once. The CDR3 loop reads CAAGTYQETQYF. The CDR3 region has the DNA TGTGCGGCGGGGACATACCAAGAGACCCAGTACTTC. This chain links TRBV6-6 with TRBJ2-5; the D call may be TRBD1 or TRBD2 (6 bases each). The V gene's germline CDR1 is MNHNY and CDR2 SVGAGI (reference sequence). The CDR3 length is 12 residues.

The chain couples TRBV27 to TRBJ2-3; the D is unclear. This CDR3 has 12 residues. Germline V gene lookup returns CDR1 MNHEY and CDR2 SMNVEV (reference sequence). V was shortened by 10 bases and J by 1 base, with 9 bases between the two germline ends. CDR3 loop: CAILDGTDTQYF. In DNA form, the CDR3 reads TGTGCCATACTGGATGGCACAGATACGCAGTATTTT.

The chain employs TRBV5-1 and TRBJ2-7, with a possible D match to TRBD2 (6 bases). V dropped 1 base and J dropped 1 base, with 15 bases sitting between them. The CDR3 length is 16 residues. CDR1 and CDR2 (germline): SGHRS, YFSETQ. The CDR3 DNA follows: TGCGCCAGCAGCTTGTCTGAGTCGGGGACTTCCTACGAGCAGTACTTC. The encoded protein is CASSLSESGTSYEQYF.

This clone was picked up a small number of times. The chain is built from TRBV19 and TRBJ2-4, with D uncertain. Germline assignment: CDR1 LNHDA and CDR2 SQIVND (reference sequence). V was pared by 4 bases and J by 8 bases, with 3 bases between. This CDR3 region has 10 residues. The CDR3 region has the DNA TGTGCCAGTAGTAGTGACATTCAGTACTTC. Encoded protein: CASSSDIQYF.

V is TRBV23-1 and J is TRBJ1-1; 9 bases line up with TRBD1. TRBV23-1 has ORF status, its function being uncertain. J lost 12 bases, V lost 4 bases, and 15 bases had no gene match. The CDR3 has 15 amino acids. CDR3 protein: CASSLPRGQGMMPFF. CDR3 bases: TGCGCCAGCAGTCTCCCCCGAGGACAGGGGATGATGCCTTTCTTT.

The chain recombines TRBV9 with TRBJ2-5; D not resolved. Per the germline V gene, CDR1 is SGDLS and CDR2 is YYNGEE. The CDR3 loop spans 10 amino acids. Deletions cut 7 bases from V and 4 bases from J, with 5 bases between. The CDR3 loop is CASGGETQYF. CDR3 bases: TGTGCCAGCGGTGGAGAGACCCAGTACTTC.

This chain uses TRBV4-1 with TRBJ1-6; D perhaps matches TRBD1 (5 bases). The CDR3 is made up of 14 amino acids. Trimming stripped 6 bases from V and 9 bases from J, with 15 bases between. Germline V gene lookup returns CDR1 MGHRA and CDR2 YSYEKL. CDR3 nucleotides: TGCGCCAGCAGATTGGAGGGGTTGAGTTCACCCCTCCACTTT. Its translation is CASRLEGLSSPLHF.

This chain connects TRBV7-8 to TRBJ1-2; D unresolved. Trimming left V 2 bases short and J 6 bases short, with 13 bases between. The germline V gene encodes CDR1 SGHVS and CDR2 FQNEAQ. This CDR3 comprises 14 residues. The CDR3 region is CASSLSRDLHGYTF. The CDR3, as DNA: TGTGCCAGCAGCTTATCCCGGGATCTTCATGGCTACACCTTC.

The chain recombines TRBV7-8 with TRBJ1-5; 10 bases are shared with TRBD1. The CDR3 covers 14 residues. Per the germline V gene, CDR1 is SGHVS and CDR2 is FQNEAQ. V was clipped by 5 bases and J by 4 bases; unmatched bases: 2. The CDR3 coding sequence is TGTGCCAGCAGCCGGGGACAGGGGAATCAGCCCCAGCATTTT. The encoded protein is CASSRGQGNQPQHF.

The chain combines TRBV2 with TRBJ2-1, with 8 bases identical to TRBD2. V dropped 8 bases and J dropped 4; count of bases not matched to a gene: 4. The germline gives CDR1 SNHLY, CDR2 FYNNEI. The length of the CDR3 is 13 residues. The CDR3 is CASYGGGYNEQFF. CDR3 nucleotides: TGTGCCAGCTACGGGGGGGGATACAATGAGCAGTTCTTC.

Here the CDR3 reads CASSPSGLGGWEQYF. The CDR3 DNA sequence: TGCGCCAGCAGCCCGTCGGGGCTTGGTGGTTGGGAGCAGTACTTC. The V gene is TRBV5-1, the J gene TRBJ2-7, with D perhaps given as TRBD1 or TRBD2 (5 bases each). The CDR3 is 15 amino acids. Germline CDR1 SGHRS, CDR2 YFSETQ. Trimming shortened V by 4 bases and J by 7 bases, and 21 bases separated the two germline ends.

This clone showed up just once. The chain recombines TRBV2 with TRBJ2-7; D is unclear. Trimming left V 4 bases short and J 6 bases short, with 16 bases between. The CDR3 extends over 14 amino acids. The germline CDR1 and CDR2 sequences are SNHLY and FYNNEI. CDR3 in DNA: TGTGCCAGCAGTGGGGCCGGGTCCCTCACCGAGCAGTACTTC. This codes for CASSGAGSLTEQYF. Full variable domain (rest looked up from reference TRBV2 and TRBJ2-7): EPEVTQTPSHQVTQMGQEVILRCVPISNHLYFYWYRQILGQKVEFLVSFYNNEISEKSEIFDDQFSVERPDGSNFTLKIRSTKLEDSAMYFCASSGAGSLTEQYFGPGTRLTVT.

The rearrangement uses TRBV29-1 and TRBJ1-1; D call uncertain. Germline V CDR1 and CDR2: SQVTM, ANQGSEA. The CDR3 extends over 11 amino acids. The V gene lost 7 bases and the J gene lost 1 base, with 7 bases spanning the gap. CDR3 in DNA: TGCAGCGCGCAGAAGAACACTGAAGCTTTCTTT. Translation: CSAQKNTEAFF. Based on the CDR3 plus reference TRBV29-1 and TRBJ1-1, the full variable domain is SAVISQKPSRDICQRGTSLTIQCQVDSQVTMMFWYRQQPGQSLTLIATANQGSEATYESGFVIDKFPISRPNLTFSTLTVSNMSPEDSSIYLCSAQKNTEAFFGQGTRLTVV.